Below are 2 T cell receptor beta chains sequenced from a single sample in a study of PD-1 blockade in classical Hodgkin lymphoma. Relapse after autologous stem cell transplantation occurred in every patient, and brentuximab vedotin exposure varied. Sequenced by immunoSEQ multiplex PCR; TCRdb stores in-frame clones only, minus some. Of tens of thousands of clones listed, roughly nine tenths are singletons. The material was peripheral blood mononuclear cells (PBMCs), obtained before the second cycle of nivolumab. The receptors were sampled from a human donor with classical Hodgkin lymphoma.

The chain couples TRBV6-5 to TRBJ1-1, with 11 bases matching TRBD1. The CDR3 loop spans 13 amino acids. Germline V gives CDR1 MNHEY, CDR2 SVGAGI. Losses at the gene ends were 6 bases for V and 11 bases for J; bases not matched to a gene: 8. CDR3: CASRRTGGGEAFF. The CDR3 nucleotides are TGTGCCAGCAGAAGGACAGGGGGCGGTGAGGCTTTCTTT.

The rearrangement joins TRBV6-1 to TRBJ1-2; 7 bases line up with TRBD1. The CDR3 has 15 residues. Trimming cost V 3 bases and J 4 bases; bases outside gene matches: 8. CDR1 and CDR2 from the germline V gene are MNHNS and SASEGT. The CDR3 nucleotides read TGTGCCAGCAGTGAGAGACAGGGAATGTCCTATGGCTACACCTTC. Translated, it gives CASSERQGMSYGYTF.